These T cell receptor beta chains were read from a single sample in a study of beta chain features in type 1 diabetes. TCRdb's table, derived via immunoSEQ multiplex PCR, lists solely in-frame clones and lacks some. The sample has 240,000 or so clones; roughly 20% are singletons. Input material: naive CD4+ T cells from blood. The receptor source for this set is a middle-aged woman with type 1 diabetes. CDR3s include the opening cysteine and the closing phenylalanine or tryptophan. The order of the fields is CDR3 length, clone size, D gene, V gene, J gene, CDR3 DNA, CDR3 protein. D genes are given only for firm matches. Where a row states a size, it is once, few, many or the class of an expanded clone; other rows omit it.

len: 13
abundance: -
d_gene: -
v_gene: TRBV4-1
j_gene: TRBJ2-3
CDR3nt: TGCGCCAGCAGCCAACAGGGCACAGATACGCAGTATTTT
CDR3aa: CASSQQGTDTQYF

len: 13
abundance: -
d_gene: -
v_gene: TRBV4-1
j_gene: TRBJ1-1
CDR3nt: TGCGCCAGCAGCCAAGATAACGCGGATGAAGCTTTCTTT
CDR3aa: CASSQDNADEAFF

len: 14
abundance: -
d_gene: TRBD2
v_gene: TRBV10-3
j_gene: TRBJ2-7
CDR3nt: TGTGCCATCAGTGAGACTAGCGGGAGGGTCGAGCAGTACTTC
CDR3aa: CAISETSGRVEQYF

len: 16
abundance: -
d_gene: TRBD2
v_gene: TRBV4-1
j_gene: TRBJ2-1
CDR3nt: TGCGCCAGCAGCCAACGTCTAGCGGGGGGTTTCAATGAGCAGTTCTTC
CDR3aa: CASSQRLAGGFNEQFF

len: 14
abundance: -
d_gene: -
v_gene: TRBV7-2
j_gene: TRBJ2-5
CDR3nt: TGTGCCAGCAGCCCTGGGGGCCCTAAAGAGACCCAGTACTTC
CDR3aa: CASSPGGPKETQYF

len: 15
abundance: -
d_gene: TRBD1
v_gene: TRBV5-1
j_gene: TRBJ2-7
CDR3nt: TGCGCCAGCAGCTTGTCCGGGACAGAGTCCTACGAGCAGTACTTC
CDR3aa: CASSLSGTESYEQYF

len: 14
abundance: -
d_gene: -
v_gene: TRBV29-1
j_gene: TRBJ1-2
CDR3nt: TGCAGCACCTCCCGCCCTGAGGGGGACTATGGCTACACCTTC
CDR3aa: CSTSRPEGDYGYTF

len: 13
abundance: few
d_gene: -
v_gene: TRBV7-8
j_gene: TRBJ1-5
CDR3nt: TGTGCCAGCAGCTTAGGACTTTATCAGCCCCAGCATTTT
CDR3aa: CASSLGLYQPQHF

len: 14
abundance: -
d_gene: -
v_gene: TRBV2
j_gene: TRBJ1-5
CDR3nt: TGTGCCAGCACTCGAGGGGGAGGGAATCAGCCCCAGCATTTT
CDR3aa: CASTRGGGNQPQHF

len: 11
abundance: -
d_gene: -
v_gene: TRBV5-1
j_gene: TRBJ1-2
CDR3nt: TGCGCCAGCAGCTTGGATCGGGAGTATACCTTC
CDR3aa: CASSLDREYTF

len: 11
abundance: -
d_gene: -
v_gene: TRBV20-1
j_gene: TRBJ2-4
CDR3nt: TGCAGTGCTGCCACTAGAGACATTCAGTACTTC
CDR3aa: CSAATRDIQYF

len: 18
abundance: few
d_gene: -
v_gene: TRBV7-2
j_gene: TRBJ2-2
CDR3nt: TGTGCCAGCAGCTTAATGTCGAGGGAGCTGGGGAACACCGGGGAGCTGTTTTTT
CDR3aa: CASSLMSRELGNTGELFF

len: 14
abundance: few
d_gene: -
v_gene: TRBV19
j_gene: TRBJ2-6
CDR3nt: TGTGCCACCAGAGACGGGGCTGGGGCCAACGTCCTGACTTTC
CDR3aa: CATRDGAGANVLTF

len: 12
abundance: -
d_gene: -
v_gene: TRBV25-1
j_gene: TRBJ2-1
CDR3nt: TGTGCCAGCAGTGAAGACATTGGTGAGCAGTTCTTC
CDR3aa: CASSEDIGEQFF

len: 14
abundance: -
d_gene: TRBD1
v_gene: TRBV9
j_gene: TRBJ2-1
CDR3nt: TGTGCCAGCAGCGTCCGGACAGGAAACAATGAGCAGTTCTTC
CDR3aa: CASSVRTGNNEQFF

len: 17
abundance: -
d_gene: TRBD2
v_gene: TRBV15
j_gene: TRBJ2-7
CDR3nt: TGTGCCACCAGCAGAGACCCCGGGACTAGCGGGGGCTACGAGCAGTACTTC
CDR3aa: CATSRDPGTSGGYEQYF

len: 16
abundance: -
d_gene: TRBD1
v_gene: TRBV18
j_gene: TRBJ2-7
CDR3nt: TGTGCCAGCTCACCACCGGGACAGGGGCTCTCCTACGAGCAGTACTTC
CDR3aa: CASSPPGQGLSYEQYF

len: 18
abundance: few
d_gene: TRBD2
v_gene: TRBV4-1
j_gene: TRBJ2-2
CDR3nt: TGCGCCAGCAGCCAAGGGGGAGTAGCGGGGGGGCCCGCCGGGGAGCTGTTTTTT
CDR3aa: CASSQGGVAGGPAGELFF

len: 13
abundance: few
d_gene: TRBD2
v_gene: TRBV7-2
j_gene: TRBJ2-7
CDR3nt: TGTGCCAGCAGCGTTCCTAGCGGGATCGAGCAGTACTTC
CDR3aa: CASSVPSGIEQYF

len: 16
abundance: few
d_gene: -
v_gene: TRBV4-1
j_gene: TRBJ2-7
CDR3nt: TGCGCCAGCAGCCAAGGCCCCGTTGGCAGTTACTACGAGCAGTACTTC
CDR3aa: CASSQGPVGSYYEQYF

len: 16
abundance: few
d_gene: TRBD1
v_gene: TRBV5-6
j_gene: TRBJ2-7
CDR3nt: TGTGCCAGCAGCTTGAAATGGGGACAGGCCTCCTACGAGCAGTACTTC
CDR3aa: CASSLKWGQASYEQYF

len: 14
abundance: -
d_gene: -
v_gene: TRBV30
j_gene: TRBJ2-2
CDR3nt: TGTGCCTGGAGATCTGCGGGGTCGACCGGGGAGCTGTTTTTT
CDR3aa: CAWRSAGSTGELFF

len: 17
abundance: -
d_gene: -
v_gene: TRBV4-1
j_gene: TRBJ1-1
CDR3nt: TGCGCCAGCAGCCTCAAACCTCGGGACACCCGGGGGGCTGAAGCTTTCTTT
CDR3aa: CASSLKPRDTRGAEAFF

len: 15
abundance: -
d_gene: TRBD1
v_gene: TRBV7-3
j_gene: TRBJ1-6
CDR3nt: TGTGCCAGCAGCGCTACAGGGGGCGCAAATTCACCCCTCCACTTT
CDR3aa: CASSATGGANSPLHF

len: 15
abundance: few
d_gene: TRBD2
v_gene: TRBV30
j_gene: TRBJ2-1
CDR3nt: TGTGCCTGGAGTGTTCGGGGGACTACGAGCAATGAGCAGTTCTTC
CDR3aa: CAWSVRGTTSNEQFF

len: 15
abundance: few
d_gene: -
v_gene: TRBV5-1
j_gene: TRBJ1-5
CDR3nt: TGCGCCAGCAGCTTGGGTCCAGATAGCAATCAGCCCCAGCATTTT
CDR3aa: CASSLGPDSNQPQHF

len: 16
abundance: few
d_gene: TRBD2
v_gene: TRBV7-3
j_gene: TRBJ2-1
CDR3nt: TGTGCCAGCAGCCGAACTAGCGGCCTGGGGGCCAATGAGCAGTTCTTC
CDR3aa: CASSRTSGLGANEQFF

len: 16
abundance: few
d_gene: -
v_gene: TRBV25-1
j_gene: TRBJ2-1
CDR3nt: TGTGCCAGCAGTGCCTCACGAGGGAGCGCCTACAATGAGCAGTTCTTC
CDR3aa: CASSASRGSAYNEQFF